These 5 T cell receptor beta chains originate from one sample sequenced in a study of a mutant IDH1 vaccine in newly diagnosed glioma. Their antigens are not known. Profiling relied on immunoSEQ multiplex PCR, and the TCRdb table lists in-frame clones only, not all of them. The sample consists of under 65,000 clones, 75% to 85% of them appearing once. As for time point: week 11, during vaccination. Topical imiquimod was applied with each vaccine dose, which held 300 ug of mutant IDH1 20-mer peptide. The sequencing used PBMCs, collected from a glioma patient whose treatment included an IDH1 peptide vaccine. The receptor source for this set is a man in his fifties or sixties with glioma.

This clone rates as medium-sized. J is TRBJ1-1 and V is TRBV5-1; D is ambiguous. Trimming stripped 3 bases from V and 8 bases from J, with 11 bases between. The germline V gene encodes CDR1 SGHRS and CDR2 YFSETQ. This CDR3 region has 12 residues. The CDR3 nucleotides read TGCGCCAGCAGCTCGGGCCGTCTCGAAGCTTTCTTT. Encoded protein: CASSSGRLEAFF.

The chain has TRBV2 and TRBJ2-1; TRBD2 might be the D (5 bases). This CDR3 is built from 12 residues. V was pared by 0 bases and J by 15 bases, with 12 bases between. Germline CDR1 SNHLY, CDR2 FYNNEI. CDR3 coding DNA: TGTGCCAGCAGTGAAGCTGAGGGTCGCAGGTTCTTC. This codes for CASSEAEGRRFF.

V and J are TRBV18 and TRBJ1-4; D call uncertain. Germline V gene sequence: CDR1 KGHSH, CDR2 LQKENI. The CDR3 loop spans 15 amino acids. V lost 5 bases to trimming and J lost 2 bases, with 12 bases between them. The CDR3 spells CASSAPGFTNEKLFF. CDR3 in DNA: TGTGCCAGCTCAGCGCCGGGGTTCACTAATGAAAAACTGTTTTTT.

The rearrangement uses TRBV7-2 and TRBJ2-6; D may be TRBD1 (5 bases). The CDR3 extends over 18 amino acids. With 5 bases removed from V and 2 bases from J, the gap between germline ends came to 19 bases. CDR1 is SGHTA, CDR2 FQGNSA, per germline. The CDR3 loop is CASSPQVTALPGANVLTF. Written as DNA, the CDR3 is TGTGCCAGCAGCCCCCAGGTGACAGCCCTCCCTGGGGCCAACGTCCTGACTTTC.

This clone was counted only a few times. The J gene is TRBJ2-7, the V gene TRBV5-1; 7 bases are a match to TRBD1. The CDR3 consists of 14 residues. Unmatched junction bases numbered 7, after V lost 4 bases and J lost 3 bases. Germline loops: CDR1 SGHRS, CDR2 YFSETQ. The CDR3 nucleotides are TGCGCCAGCAGCCCGGGGACAGCTGACTACGAGCAGTACTTC. Encoded protein: CASSPGTADYEQYF.